This paragraph reports one T cell receptor beta chain. The antigen is unknown. This CDR3 spans 15 amino acids. V gave up 4 bases and J gave up 0 bases, with 10 bases separating them. Germline-derived CDR1 and CDR2 are MNHEY and SMNVEV (reference sequence). The record originates from a study of T cell repertoires in cytomegalovirus infection. Findings of the study overall: The ex vivo response was dominated by HLA-C-restricted CMV-specific TCR beta clonotypes.

TCRdb re-derived calls from the reads in MiXCR, one entry per CDR3 protein. The table includes nearly 550,000 distinct CDR3 sequences, 16% detected once. The sample consisted of CD8+ T cells from PBMCs. This rearrangement joins TRBV27 to TRBJ2-1, with unresolved D. The clonotype originates from a human donor in good health (CMV status not recorded). Some clones in this sample may be carry-over from other donors' samples. The CDR3 region has the DNA TGTGCCAGCAGTTACGAGGAAAGCTCCTACAATGAGCAGTTCTTC. This sequence encodes CASSYEESSYNEQFF.